These T cell receptor beta chains were read from a single sample in a study of CD8+CD57+ T cells in acquired aplastic anemia. MiXCR, run by TCRdb on the reads, gives a single entry per CDR3 protein. The sample lists hundreds of thousands of distinct CDR3 sequences, around 30% occurring once. Sample: sorted CD4+, CD8+, or CD8+CD57+ T cells (not recorded which) from PBMCs. The receptor source for this set is a human donor with aplastic anemia. CDR3s include the opening cysteine and the closing phenylalanine or tryptophan. Fields, in order: CDR3 protein, J gene, V gene.

CDR3aa: CASSMEGRGYTF
j_gene: TRBJ1-2
v_gene: TRBV19

CDR3aa: CSARDGGGGYEQYF
j_gene: TRBJ2-7
v_gene: TRBV20-1

CDR3aa: CATSRDLVGRGLYEQYF
j_gene: TRBJ2-7
v_gene: TRBV15

CDR3aa: CASSLVGRSFSTDTQYF
j_gene: TRBJ2-3
v_gene: TRBV11-2

CDR3aa: CATSRGQGSNYGYTF
j_gene: TRBJ1-2
v_gene: TRBV15

CDR3aa: CASSLTSGSYEQYF
j_gene: TRBJ2-7
v_gene: TRBV12-3/TRBV12-4

CDR3aa: CASSTPGQGKETQYF
j_gene: TRBJ2-5
v_gene: TRBV19

CDR3aa: CASSPGPGQNEQYF
j_gene: TRBJ2-7
v_gene: TRBV5-1

CDR3aa: CASSRMTGELFF
j_gene: TRBJ2-2
v_gene: TRBV14

CDR3aa: CASSLAGQGANGYTF
j_gene: TRBJ1-2
v_gene: TRBV5-1

CDR3aa: CASSLGQGIGEKLFF
j_gene: TRBJ1-4
v_gene: TRBV5-1

CDR3aa: CASSSSLYLRETQYF
j_gene: TRBJ2-5
v_gene: TRBV7-6

CDR3aa: CASSVSAGVSPQQFF
j_gene: TRBJ2-1
v_gene: TRBV25-1

CDR3aa: CAIDRVNTEAFF
j_gene: TRBJ1-1
v_gene: TRBV2

CDR3aa: CASSFRGESYEQYF
j_gene: TRBJ2-7
v_gene: TRBV12-3/TRBV12-4

CDR3aa: CATGSSGALGEQFF
j_gene: TRBJ2-1
v_gene: TRBV12-5

CDR3aa: CASRATGSSQYF
j_gene: TRBJ2-5
v_gene: TRBV6-1

CDR3aa: CSAKLNMNTEAFF
j_gene: TRBJ1-1
v_gene: TRBV20-1

CDR3aa: CASALTGLNTIYF
j_gene: TRBJ1-3
v_gene: TRBV12-5

CDR3aa: CASSALPRGDGYTF
j_gene: TRBJ1-2
v_gene: TRBV6-1

CDR3aa: CSADDRGPLETQYF
j_gene: TRBJ2-5
v_gene: TRBV20-1

CDR3aa: CASSRYRQGLYEQYF
j_gene: TRBJ2-7
v_gene: TRBV6-1

CDR3aa: CASSLGQGDTGELFF
j_gene: TRBJ2-2
v_gene: TRBV5-1

CDR3aa: CASSEKGRVLSYTF
j_gene: TRBJ1-2
v_gene: TRBV2

CDR3aa: CASSLTGEQFF
j_gene: TRBJ2-1
v_gene: TRBV7-2

CDR3aa: CASSLARGNSNYGYTF
j_gene: TRBJ1-2
v_gene: TRBV5-1

CDR3aa: CAWSVRGRGSPLHF
j_gene: TRBJ1-6
v_gene: TRBV30

CDR3aa: CASSIFDFTDTQYF
j_gene: TRBJ2-3
v_gene: TRBV19

CDR3aa: CASSRTGGGNEKLFF
j_gene: TRBJ1-4
v_gene: TRBV10-2

CDR3aa: CASSERIQYF
j_gene: TRBJ2-5
v_gene: TRBV2

CDR3aa: CASRSSDLAYNEQFF
j_gene: TRBJ2-1
v_gene: TRBV11-1

CDR3aa: CSDGTGVYGYTF
j_gene: TRBJ1-2
v_gene: TRBV20-1

CDR3aa: CASSESGTGNYGYTF
j_gene: TRBJ1-2
v_gene: TRBV2

CDR3aa: CASSLESFGAGTTYEQYF
j_gene: TRBJ2-7
v_gene: TRBV13

CDR3aa: CASSSLAGNYNEQFF
j_gene: TRBJ2-1
v_gene: TRBV7-7

CDR3aa: CASSLEWESGELFF
j_gene: TRBJ2-2
v_gene: TRBV5-4

CDR3aa: CASSAATGLRYGYTF
j_gene: TRBJ1-2
v_gene: TRBV25-1

CDR3aa: CASSDTEAFF
j_gene: TRBJ1-1
v_gene: TRBV7-9

CDR3aa: CASSWEQGNYEQYF
j_gene: TRBJ2-7
v_gene: TRBV6-5

CDR3aa: CASRAGTGGVGYTF
j_gene: TRBJ1-2
v_gene: TRBV2

CDR3aa: CAISESPGQGRYF
j_gene: TRBJ2-5
v_gene: TRBV10-3

CDR3aa: CSVDRGGTGVEAFF
j_gene: TRBJ1-1
v_gene: TRBV29-1

CDR3aa: CSGSGGANEQFF
j_gene: TRBJ2-1
v_gene: TRBV20-1

CDR3aa: CSVADGGRNQPQHF
j_gene: TRBJ1-5
v_gene: TRBV29-1

CDR3aa: CATSDGTAYGYTF
j_gene: TRBJ1-2
v_gene: TRBV24-1

CDR3aa: CASSVFDEAGNFGYTF
j_gene: TRBJ1-2
v_gene: TRBV9

CDR3aa: CASSLAPRGSSYNEQFF
j_gene: TRBJ2-1
v_gene: TRBV25-1

CDR3aa: CSVSQGFLDTEAFF
j_gene: TRBJ1-1
v_gene: TRBV29-1

CDR3aa: CASSLDFGGGGYGYTF
j_gene: TRBJ1-2
v_gene: TRBV12-3/TRBV12-4

CDR3aa: CASRPDSPGKAFF
j_gene: TRBJ1-1
v_gene: TRBV10-2

CDR3aa: CASSGGRGAYEQYF
j_gene: TRBJ2-7
v_gene: TRBV5-6

CDR3aa: CKLRDLYSEQFF
j_gene: TRBJ2-1
v_gene: TRBV20-1

CDR3aa: CAITRTSGDSTDTQYF
j_gene: TRBJ2-3
v_gene: TRBV10-3